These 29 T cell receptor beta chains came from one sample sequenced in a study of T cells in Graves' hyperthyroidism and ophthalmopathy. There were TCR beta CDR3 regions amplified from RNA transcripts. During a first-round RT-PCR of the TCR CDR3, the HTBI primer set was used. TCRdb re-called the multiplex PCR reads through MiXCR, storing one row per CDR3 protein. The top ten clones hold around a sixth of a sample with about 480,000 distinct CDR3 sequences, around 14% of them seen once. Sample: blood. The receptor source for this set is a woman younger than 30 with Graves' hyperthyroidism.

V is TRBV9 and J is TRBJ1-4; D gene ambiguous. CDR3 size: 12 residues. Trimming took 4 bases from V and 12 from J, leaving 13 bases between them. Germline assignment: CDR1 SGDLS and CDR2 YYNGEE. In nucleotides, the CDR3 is TGTGCCAGCAGCCCGACGGGGTCAGAACTGTTTTTT. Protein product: CASSPTGSELFF.

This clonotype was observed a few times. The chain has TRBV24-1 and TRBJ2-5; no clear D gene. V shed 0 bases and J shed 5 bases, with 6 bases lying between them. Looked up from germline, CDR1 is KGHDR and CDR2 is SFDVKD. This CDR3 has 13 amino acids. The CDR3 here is CATSDLRVETQYF. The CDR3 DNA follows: TGTGCCACCAGTGATTTGCGGGTGGAGACCCAGTACTTC.

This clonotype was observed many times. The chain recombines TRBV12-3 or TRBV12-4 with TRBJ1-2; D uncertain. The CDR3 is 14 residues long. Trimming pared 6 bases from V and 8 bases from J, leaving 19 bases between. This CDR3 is CASSFLDLVRGYTF. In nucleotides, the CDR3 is TGTGCCAGCAGCTTTTTAGACCTAGTGCGAGGCTACACCTTC.

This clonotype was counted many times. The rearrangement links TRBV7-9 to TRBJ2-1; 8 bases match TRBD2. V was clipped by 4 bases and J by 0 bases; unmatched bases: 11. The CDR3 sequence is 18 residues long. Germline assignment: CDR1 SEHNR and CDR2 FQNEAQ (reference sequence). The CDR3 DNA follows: TGTGCCAGCAGCTCCCGGGAGGGCGGGAGTACCTCCTACAATGAGCAGTTCTTC. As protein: CASSSREGGSTSYNEQFF.

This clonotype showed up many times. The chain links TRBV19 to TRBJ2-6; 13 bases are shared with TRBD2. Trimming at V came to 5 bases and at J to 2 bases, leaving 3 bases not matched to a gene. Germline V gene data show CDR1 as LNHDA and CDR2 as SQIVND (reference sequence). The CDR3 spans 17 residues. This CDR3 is CASSGLAGAAGANVLTF. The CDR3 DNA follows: TGTGCCAGTAGTGGACTAGCGGGAGCTGCTGGGGCCAACGTCCTGACTTTC.

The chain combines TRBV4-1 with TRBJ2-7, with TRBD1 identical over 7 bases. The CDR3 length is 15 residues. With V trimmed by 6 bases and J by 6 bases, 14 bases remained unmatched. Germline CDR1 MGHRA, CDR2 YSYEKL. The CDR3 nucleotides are TGCGCCAGCAGGCGCTCCTTCGGACAGGTCGGCGAGCAGTACTTC. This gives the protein CASRRSFGQVGEQYF.

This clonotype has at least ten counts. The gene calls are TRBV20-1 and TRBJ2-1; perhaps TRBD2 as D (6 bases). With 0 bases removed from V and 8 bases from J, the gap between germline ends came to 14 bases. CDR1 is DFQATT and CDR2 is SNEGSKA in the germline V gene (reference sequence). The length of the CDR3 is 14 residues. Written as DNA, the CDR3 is TGCAGTGCTAGAGATCTGGGGGGTGGCGATGAGCAGTTCTTC. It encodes CSARDLGGGDEQFF.

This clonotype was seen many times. The CDR3 loop reads CASSFVLGELFF. In DNA, the CDR3 is TGTGCCAGCAGCTTCGTCCTCGGGGAGCTGTTTTTT. This chain connects TRBV5-6 to TRBJ2-2; unclear D gene. Germline lookup yields CDR1 SGHDT and CDR2 YYEEEE. The CDR3 runs to 12 residues. Trimming shortened V by 2 bases and J by 7 bases, and 6 bases separated the two germline ends.

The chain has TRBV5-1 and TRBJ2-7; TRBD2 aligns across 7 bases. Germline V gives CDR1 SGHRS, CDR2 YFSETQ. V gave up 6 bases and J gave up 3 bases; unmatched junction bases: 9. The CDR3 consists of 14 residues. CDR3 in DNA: TGCGCCAGCACAATTGGGCCTAGCGGCTACGAGCAGTACTTC. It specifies CASTIGPSGYEQYF.

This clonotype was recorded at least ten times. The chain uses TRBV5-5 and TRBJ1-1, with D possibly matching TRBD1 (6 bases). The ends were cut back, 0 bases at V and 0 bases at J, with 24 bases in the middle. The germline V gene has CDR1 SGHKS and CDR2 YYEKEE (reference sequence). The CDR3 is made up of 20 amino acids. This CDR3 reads CASSLASRQDSRGMNTEAFF. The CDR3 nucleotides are TGTGCCAGCAGCTTGGCCTCCCGACAGGACTCCCGGGGTATGAACACTGAAGCTTTCTTT.

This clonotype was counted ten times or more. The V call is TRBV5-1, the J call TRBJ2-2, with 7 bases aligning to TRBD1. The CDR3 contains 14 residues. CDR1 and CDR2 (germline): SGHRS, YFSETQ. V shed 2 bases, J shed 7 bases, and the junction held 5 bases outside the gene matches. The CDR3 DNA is TGCGCCAGCAGCTTAGACAGGGAGTTCGGGGAGCTGTTTTTT. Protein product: CASSLDREFGELFF.

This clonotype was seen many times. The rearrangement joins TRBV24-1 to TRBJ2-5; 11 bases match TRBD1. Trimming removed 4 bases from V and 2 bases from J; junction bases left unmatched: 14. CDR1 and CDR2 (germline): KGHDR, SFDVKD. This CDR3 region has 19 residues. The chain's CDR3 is CATSDPVTRGTGGQETQYF. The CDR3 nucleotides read TGTGCCACCAGTGACCCTGTAACCCGTGGGACAGGGGGTCAAGAGACCCAGTACTTC.

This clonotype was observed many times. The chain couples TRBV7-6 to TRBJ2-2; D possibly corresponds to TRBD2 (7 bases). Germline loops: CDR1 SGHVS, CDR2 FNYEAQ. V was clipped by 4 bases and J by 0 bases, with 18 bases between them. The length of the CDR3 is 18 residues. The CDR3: CASSSPFGGPTNTGELFF. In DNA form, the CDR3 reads TGTGCCAGCAGCTCACCCTTCGGGGGGCCAACGAACACCGGGGAGCTGTTTTTT.

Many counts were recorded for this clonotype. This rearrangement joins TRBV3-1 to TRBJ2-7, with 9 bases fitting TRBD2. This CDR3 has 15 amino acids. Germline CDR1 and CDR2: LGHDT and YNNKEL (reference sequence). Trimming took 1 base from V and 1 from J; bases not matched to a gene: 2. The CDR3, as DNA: TGTGCCAGCAGCCAAGGTAGCGGGGGTTCCTACGAGCAGTACTTC. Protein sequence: CASSQGSGGSYEQYF.

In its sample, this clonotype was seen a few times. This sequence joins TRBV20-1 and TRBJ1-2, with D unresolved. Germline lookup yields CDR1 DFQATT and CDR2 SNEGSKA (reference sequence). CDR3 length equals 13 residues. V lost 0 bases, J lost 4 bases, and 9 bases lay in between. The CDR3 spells CSARDIISYGYTF. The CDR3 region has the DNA TGCAGTGCTAGAGATATCATCAGCTATGGCTACACCTTC.

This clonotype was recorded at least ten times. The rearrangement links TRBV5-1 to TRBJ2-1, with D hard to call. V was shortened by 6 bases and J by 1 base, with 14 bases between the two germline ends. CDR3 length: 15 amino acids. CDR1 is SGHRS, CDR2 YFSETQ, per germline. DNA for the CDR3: TGCGCCAGCACCCTACCCGAACAATCCTACAATGAGCAGTTCTTC. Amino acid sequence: CASTLPEQSYNEQFF.

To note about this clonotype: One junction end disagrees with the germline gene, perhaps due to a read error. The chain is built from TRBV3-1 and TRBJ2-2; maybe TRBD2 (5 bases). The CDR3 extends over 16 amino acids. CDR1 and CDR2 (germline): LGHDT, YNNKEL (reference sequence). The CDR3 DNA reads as TGTGCCAGCAGCCCGATCGGGGATGTCGTCACCGGGGAGCTGGTTTTT. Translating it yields CASSPIGDVVTGELVF.

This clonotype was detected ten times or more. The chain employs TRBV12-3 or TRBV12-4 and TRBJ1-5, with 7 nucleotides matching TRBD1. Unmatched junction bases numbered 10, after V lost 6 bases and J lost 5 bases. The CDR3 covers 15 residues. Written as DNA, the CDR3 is TGTGCCAGCAGCGCGACAGGGCTGGGCGATCAGCCCCAGCATTTT. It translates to CASSATGLGDQPQHF.

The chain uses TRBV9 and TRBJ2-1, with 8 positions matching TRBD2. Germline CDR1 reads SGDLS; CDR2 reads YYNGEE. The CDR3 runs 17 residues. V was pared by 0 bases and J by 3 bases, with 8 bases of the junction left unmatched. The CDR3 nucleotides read TGTGCCAGCAGCGTAGTAGGGAGCGGGAGCTTCTACAATGAGCAGTTCTTC. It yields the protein CASSVVGSGSFYNEQFF.

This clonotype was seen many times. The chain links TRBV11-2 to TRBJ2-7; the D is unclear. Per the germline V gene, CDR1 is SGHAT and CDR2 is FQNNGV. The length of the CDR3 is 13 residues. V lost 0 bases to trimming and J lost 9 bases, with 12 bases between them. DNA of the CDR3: TGTGCCAGCAGCTTAGACCGAGGTTGGGGGCAGTACTTC. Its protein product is CASSLDRGWGQYF.

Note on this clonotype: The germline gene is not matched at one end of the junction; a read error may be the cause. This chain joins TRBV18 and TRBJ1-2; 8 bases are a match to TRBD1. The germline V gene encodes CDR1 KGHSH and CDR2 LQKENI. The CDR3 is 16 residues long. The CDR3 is CASPPPGDRSLYGYTF. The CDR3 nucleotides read TGTGCCAGCCCACCACCAGGGGACAGGAGCCTCTATGGCTACACCTTC.

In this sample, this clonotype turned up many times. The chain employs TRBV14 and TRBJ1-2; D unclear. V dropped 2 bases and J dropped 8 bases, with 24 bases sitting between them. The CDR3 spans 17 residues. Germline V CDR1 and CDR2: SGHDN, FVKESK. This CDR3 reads CASSQRVGSSSGKGYTF. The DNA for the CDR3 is TGTGCCAGCAGCCAACGCGTCGGCAGTTCCTCTGGGAAAGGCTACACCTTC.

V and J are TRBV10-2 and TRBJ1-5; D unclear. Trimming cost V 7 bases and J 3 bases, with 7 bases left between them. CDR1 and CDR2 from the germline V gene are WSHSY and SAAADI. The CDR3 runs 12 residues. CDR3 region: CASNGLNQPQHF. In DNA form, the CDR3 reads TGCGCCAGCAATGGACTCAATCAGCCCCAGCATTTT.

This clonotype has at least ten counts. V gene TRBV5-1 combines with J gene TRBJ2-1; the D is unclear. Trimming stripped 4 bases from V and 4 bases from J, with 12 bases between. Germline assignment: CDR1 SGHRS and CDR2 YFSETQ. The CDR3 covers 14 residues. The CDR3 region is CASSRPDLYNEQFF. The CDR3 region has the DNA TGCGCCAGCAGCCGCCCCGACCTTTACAATGAGCAGTTCTTC.

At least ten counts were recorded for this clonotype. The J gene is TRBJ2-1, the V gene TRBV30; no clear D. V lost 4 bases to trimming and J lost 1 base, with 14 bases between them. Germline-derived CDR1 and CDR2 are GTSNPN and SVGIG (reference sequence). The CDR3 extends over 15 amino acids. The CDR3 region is CAWMGLDGSYNEQFF. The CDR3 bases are TGTGCCTGGATGGGTCTGGATGGATCCTACAATGAGCAGTTCTTC.

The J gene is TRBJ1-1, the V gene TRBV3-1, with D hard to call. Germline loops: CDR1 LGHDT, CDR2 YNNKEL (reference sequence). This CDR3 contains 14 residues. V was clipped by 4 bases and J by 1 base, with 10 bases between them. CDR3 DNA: TGTGCCAGCAGCCTTCCGGGAGAGAACACTGAAGCTTTCTTT. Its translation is CASSLPGENTEAFF.

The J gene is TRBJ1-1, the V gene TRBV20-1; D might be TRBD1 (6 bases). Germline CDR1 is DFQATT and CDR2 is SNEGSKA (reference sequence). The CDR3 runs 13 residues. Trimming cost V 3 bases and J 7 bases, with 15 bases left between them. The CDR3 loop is CSARLDGTIEAFF. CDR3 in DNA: TGCAGTGCTAGGTTGGACGGGACAATTGAAGCTTTCTTT.

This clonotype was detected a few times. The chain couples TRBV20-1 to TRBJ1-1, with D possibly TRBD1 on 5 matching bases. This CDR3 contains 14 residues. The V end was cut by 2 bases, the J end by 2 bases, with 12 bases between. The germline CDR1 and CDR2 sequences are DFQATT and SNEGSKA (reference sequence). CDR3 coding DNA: TGCAGTGCTAGACCCGGGGCCGCCAACACTGAAGCTTTCTTT. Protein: CSARPGAANTEAFF.

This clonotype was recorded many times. DNA for the CDR3: TGCGCCAGCAGCCCTCCGTCTGAAGGGGCTGAACAGCCCCAGCATTTT. It encodes CASSPPSEGAEQPQHF. The chain has TRBV4-1 and TRBJ1-5; the D gene is possibly TRBD1 (5 bases). The germline CDR1 and CDR2 sequences are MGHRA and YSYEKL. CDR3 length: 16 amino acids. Trimming took off 4 bases at V and 7 bases at J, with 20 bases between the two ends.